Listed here are 15 T cell receptor beta chains from one sample, sequenced in a study of blood T cell repertoires in COVID-19. Generated by immunoSEQ multiplex PCR, the TCRdb table keeps only in-frame clones and is missing some. The data hold almost 85,000 clones, with about 83% observed a single time. The sequenced material came from peripheral blood. The receptors derive from a man of 80 years or more with active or convalescent COVID-19.

The chain is built from TRBV11-1 and TRBJ2-2; D is possibly TRBD1 (6 bases). Germline CDR1 and CDR2: SGHAT and FQDESV (reference sequence). The CDR3 runs to 14 residues. V shed 5 bases and J shed 1 base, with 8 bases lying between them. The CDR3 coding sequence is TGTGCCAGCAGCGGGACAAGGAACACCGGGGAGCTGTTTTTT. Amino acids: CASSGTRNTGELFF. The full variable domain, in which reference TRBV11-1 and TRBJ2-2 provide the parts outside the CDR3, is EAEVAQSPRYKITEKSQAVAFWCDPISGHATLYWYRQILGQGPELLVQFQDESVVDDSQLPKDRFSAERLKGVDSTLKIQPAELGDSAMYLCASSGTRNTGELFFGEGSRLTVL.

The J gene is TRBJ2-7, the V gene TRBV3-1 (or the pseudogene TRBV3-2); unclear D gene. The germline CDR1 and CDR2 sequences are LGHDT and YNNKEL (reference sequence). The CDR3 runs to 11 residues. Trimming removed 5 bases from V and 2 bases from J, with 4 bases in between. The CDR3 is CASSNTYEQYF. The CDR3 bases are TGTGCCAGCAGCAACACCTACGAGCAGTACTTC.

This clone was detected only once. The V call is TRBV19, the J call TRBJ1-2; D is unresolved. Trimming took off 7 bases at V and 0 bases at J, with 12 bases between the two ends. CDR1 and CDR2 from the germline V gene are LNHDA and SQIVND (reference sequence). This CDR3 has 14 amino acids. This CDR3 is CASNKPTANYGYTF. CDR3 in DNA: TGTGCCAGTAACAAACCAACAGCTAACTATGGCTACACCTTC. Supplemented by reference TRBV19 and TRBJ1-2, the full variable domain reads DGGITQSPKYLFRKEGQNVTLSCEQNLNHDAMYWYRQDPGQGLRLIYYSQIVNDFQKGDIAEGYSVSREKKESFPLTVTSAQKNPTAFYLCASNKPTANYGYTFGSGTRLTVV.

The V gene is TRBV4-1, the J gene TRBJ1-1; D gene uncertain. Trimming removed 1 base at V and 2 bases at J, with 11 bases between. In germline, CDR1 is MGHRA, CDR2 YSYEKL. The CDR3 is 15 residues long. The CDR3 reads CASSQGTGFNTEAFF. CDR3 bases: TGCGCCAGCAGCCAAGGAACCGGGTTCAACACTGAAGCTTTCTTT.

The chain links TRBV5-1 to TRBJ2-5; the match to TRBD2 covers 10 bases. CDR1 and CDR2 (germline): SGHRS, YFSETQ. This CDR3 has 17 amino acids. After removal of 1 base from V and 5 bases from J, the junction contained 11 bases not matched to a gene. CDR3 sequence: CASSLSSGRAGLETQYF. The CDR3 nucleotides read TGCGCCAGCAGCTTGTCGAGCGGGAGGGCCGGGTTGGAGACCCAGTACTTC.

This clone was counted a single time. The CDR3 here is CASSYRHLAGDDTDTQYF. CDR3 nucleotides: TGTGCCAGCAGTTACCGACATCTAGCGGGGGACGACACAGATACGCAGTATTTT. The chain carries TRBV6-2 or TRBV6-3 and TRBJ2-3; 10 positions match TRBD2. V lost 2 bases and J lost 2; bases outside the gene matches: 10. The CDR3 spans 18 residues. Germline CDR1 reads MNHEY; CDR2 reads SVGEGT.

The genes are TRBV19 and TRBJ2-2, with 14 bases matching TRBD2. Germline trimming cut 1 base from V and 4 bases from J; bases unmatched to any gene: 5. The CDR3 runs to 18 residues. From germline, CDR1 is LNHDA and CDR2 SQIVND (reference sequence). The CDR3 loop is CASSIGLAGGPFTGELFF. The CDR3 DNA sequence: TGTGCCAGTAGTATAGGACTAGCGGGGGGGCCCTTCACCGGGGAGCTGTTTTTT.

This clone was observed a handful of times. V gene TRBV11-2 combines with J gene TRBJ2-5; possibly TRBD2 for D (6 bases). Trimming removed 5 bases at V and 1 base at J, with 11 bases between. Germline values: CDR1 SGHAT, CDR2 FQNNGV. The CDR3 is made up of 14 amino acids. The CDR3 loop is CASSLLAFQETQYF. DNA of the CDR3: TGTGCCAGCAGCCTCCTAGCGTTCCAAGAGACCCAGTACTTC.

The CDR3 loop reads CASSGDGGWETQYF. The CDR3 DNA reads TGCGCCAGCAGCGGGGACGGAGGGTGGGAGACCCAGTACTTC. The V call is TRBV5-1, the J call TRBJ2-5, with D tentatively TRBD2 (6 bases). Germline CDR1 reads SGHRS; CDR2 reads YFSETQ. This CDR3 has 14 amino acids. V was cut by 4 bases and J by 5 bases, with 15 bases left in between.

J is TRBJ2-7 and V is TRBV7-8; 8 bases are a match to TRBD1. CDR3 size: 15 residues. Unmatched junction bases numbered 5, after V lost 1 base and J lost 3 bases. The V gene's germline CDR1 is SGHVS and CDR2 FQNEAQ. The chain's CDR3 is CASSLGAGGSYEQYF. The CDR3 coding sequence is TGTGCCAGCAGCTTAGGGGCAGGGGGCAGCTACGAGCAGTACTTC.

This clone has a handful of counts. The V call is TRBV10-3, the J call TRBJ2-6, with D possibly being TRBD1 (5 bases). Trimming shortened V by 4 bases and J by 2 bases, and 12 bases separated the two germline ends. Germline V gene data show CDR1 as ENHRY and CDR2 as SYGVKD. CDR3 length equals 16 residues. This CDR3 is CAISGPGLTGANVLTF. The CDR3 DNA follows: TGTGCCATCAGTGGCCCAGGGTTAACTGGGGCCAACGTCCTGACTTTC.

Only a few counts were recorded for this clone. The V call is TRBV27, the J call TRBJ1-5; the D is unclear. Germline V gives CDR1 MNHEY, CDR2 SMNVEV (reference sequence). The CDR3 totals 13 residues. V gave up 4 bases and J gave up 7 bases, with 11 bases separating them. CDR3 sequence reads: CASSYGVWQPQHF. The CDR3 nucleotides are TGTGCCAGCAGTTACGGGGTTTGGCAGCCCCAGCATTTT.

The genes are TRBV7-6 and TRBJ2-5; a weak D match, TRBD2 (5 bases). This CDR3 is 15 amino acids long. Trimming pared 5 bases from V and 4 bases from J, leaving 17 bases between. Looked up from germline, CDR1 is SGHVS and CDR2 is FNYEAQ. The CDR3 sequence: CASSTRASQTETQYF. In DNA, the CDR3 is TGTGCCAGCAGCACGCGGGCCTCCCAAACAGAGACCCAGTACTTC.

The V call is TRBV7-2, the J call TRBJ1-3, with 8 bases that match TRBD1. Unmatched junction bases numbered 13, after V lost 2 bases and J lost 10 bases. This CDR3 is 16 amino acids long. CDR1 is SGHTA and CDR2 is FQGNSA in the germline V gene. This chain's CDR3 is CASSLPTGQGVATIYF. CDR3 coding DNA: TGTGCCAGCAGCTTACCAACAGGACAGGGTGTCGCTACCATATATTTT.

The chain joins TRBV5-4 to TRBJ2-1; 8 bases fit TRBD1. Germline V gene sequence: CDR1 SGHNT, CDR2 YYREEE (reference sequence). The CDR3 loop spans 15 amino acids. The ends lost 0 bases at V and 6 bases at J; junction bases unmatched: 5. CDR3 sequence: CASSLGDRTRNEQFF. The CDR3 nucleotides read TGTGCCAGCAGCTTGGGGGACAGGACGCGCAATGAGCAGTTCTTC.